This TCR beta chain was found in a study of blood T cell repertoires in COVID-19. About the research overall: Material from acute and convalescent COVID-19 was sourced from the United States, Italy and Spain. T cells, B-cell-depleted T cells, or PBMCs provided the cDNA or gDNA that served as material.

Study processing details: Researchers report that nucleated cell counts were estimated from reference gene primer amplification. The protocol was immunoSEQ multiplex PCR, while the TCRdb copy is restricted to in-frame clones and leaves out a portion. The V and J calls and clone size are taken from that table; D and trimming were inferred from the DNA. The sample includes 85,000 to 100,000 clones, 80% of them seen just once. Sequencing input: peripheral blood. The origin of this receptor is a man aged 45 to 65 who had recovered from COVID-19.

The CDR3 loop is CASSLGLAGGGTGELFF. In nucleotides, the CDR3 is TGTGCCAGCAGCTTGGGACTAGCGGGAGGGGGCACCGGGGAGCTGTTTTTT. The V gene is TRBV5-6, the J gene TRBJ2-2, with TRBD2 matching over 14 bases. V was clipped by 0 bases and J by 4 bases; unmatched bases: 2. The germline CDR1 and CDR2 sequences are SGHDT and YYEEEE. The CDR3 totals 17 residues.